What follows is one T cell receptor (beta chain) and its context. This sample is drawn from a study of radiation and T cells in renal cell carcinoma. Here immunoSEQ multiplex PCR was the method, and the copy in TCRdb shows in-frame clones only, minus some. The table has approximately 61,000 clones, roughly four fifths seen once. Germline values: CDR1 LNHDA, CDR2 SQIVND (reference sequence). This CDR3 comprises 17 residues. Losses at the gene ends were 7 bases for V and 0 bases for J; bases not matched to a gene: 8. Sample time point: blood 2 weeks post-SBRT. Documented treatment: 15 Gy SBRT to primary tumor, nephrectomy 4 weeks later.

V gene TRBV19 combines with J gene TRBJ2-2; the match to TRBD1 covers 10 bases. The clonotype originates from a man aged 60-69 years with renal cell carcinoma. The sequenced sample was blood, obtained from a patient whose treatment included radiotherapy and nephrectomy. Here the CDR3 reads CASTGTGAPANTGELFF. The CDR3 nucleotides are TGTGCCAGTACCGGGACAGGGGCCCCCGCGAACACCGGGGAGCTGTTTTTT.